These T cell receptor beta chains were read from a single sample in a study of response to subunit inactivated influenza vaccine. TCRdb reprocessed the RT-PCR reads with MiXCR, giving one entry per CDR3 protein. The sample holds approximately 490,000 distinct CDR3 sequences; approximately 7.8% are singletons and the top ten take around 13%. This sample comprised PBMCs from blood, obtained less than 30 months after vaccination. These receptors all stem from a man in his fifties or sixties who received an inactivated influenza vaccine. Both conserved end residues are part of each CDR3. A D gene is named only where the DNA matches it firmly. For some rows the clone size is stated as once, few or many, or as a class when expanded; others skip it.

CASSEGQGLPYF TGTGCCAGCAGTGAGGGACAGGGTCTTCCGTACTTC TRBJ2-7 few TRBD1 TRBV25-1
CASSVGSRVETQYF TGTGCCAGCAGCGTAGGGTCCCGGGTCGAGACCCAGTACTTC TRBJ2-5 few . TRBV9
CASSPRLAGGEQYF TGTGCCAGCAGCCCCAGACTAGCGGGAGGCGAGCAGTACTTC TRBJ2-7 few TRBD2 TRBV4-2
CASSLLGRVDEKLFF TGTGCCAGCAGCTTACTCGGGCGGGTGGATGAAAAACTGTTTTTT TRBJ1-4 many . TRBV7-2
CASSFGTSTDTQYF TGCGCCAGCAGCTTTGGGACTAGCACAGATACGCAGTATTTT TRBJ2-3 many . TRBV5-1
CASSQDGGLGASYNEQFF TGTGCCAGCAGCCAAGATGGGGGTTTGGGGGCCTCCTACAATGAGCAGTTCTTC TRBJ2-1 . . TRBV14
CASSLAGGGADTQYF TGTGCCAGCAGCTTAGCTGGAGGGGGGGCCGATACGCAGTATTTT TRBJ2-3 many . TRBV12-3/TRBV12-4
CAISDPQGRKGGYTF TGTGCCATCAGTGACCCCCAGGGCAGGAAGGGGGGCTACACCTTC TRBJ1-2 many . TRBV10-3
CASSLVRGLVSPLHF TGTGCCAGCAGTTTAGTTCGGGGGCTCGTTTCACCCCTCCACTTT TRBJ1-6 many . TRBV12-3/TRBV12-4
CASSVGLAGLRVTDTQYF TGTGCCAGCAGTGTGGGACTAGCGGGCTTAAGGGTCACAGATACGCAGTATTTT TRBJ2-3 . TRBD2 TRBV9
CASSRLEGGETQYF TGCGCCAGCAGCCGACTAGAGGGAGGGGAGACCCAGTACTTC TRBJ2-5 . TRBD2 TRBV4-1
CASSFDGQASYEQYF TGCGCCAGCAGCTTCGATGGACAGGCCTCCTACGAGCAGTACTTC TRBJ2-7 many TRBD1 TRBV5-1
CATSDFTGDPDTQYF TGTGCCACCAGTGATTTCACGGGGGATCCAGATACGCAGTATTTT TRBJ2-3 . . TRBV24-1
CATSNQETQYF TGTGCCACCAGTAATCAAGAGACCCAGTACTTC TRBJ2-5 few . TRBV24-1
CASSERQIYGYTF TGTGCCAGCAGTGAGCGTCAGATCTATGGCTACACCTTC TRBJ1-2 few . TRBV2
CACSRSERQGHEQYF TGTGCCTGCAGCCGATCGGAACGACAGGGCCACGAGCAGTACTTC TRBJ2-7 . TRBD1 TRBV3-1